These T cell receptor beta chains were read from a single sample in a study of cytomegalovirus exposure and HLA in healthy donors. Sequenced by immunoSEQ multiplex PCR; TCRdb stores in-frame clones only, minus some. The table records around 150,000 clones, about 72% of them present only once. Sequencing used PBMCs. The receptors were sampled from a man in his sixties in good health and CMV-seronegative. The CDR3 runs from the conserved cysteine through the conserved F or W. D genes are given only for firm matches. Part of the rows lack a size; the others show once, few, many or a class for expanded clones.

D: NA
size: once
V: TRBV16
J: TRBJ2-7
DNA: TGTGCCAGCAGCCAATCGGGGGGCTACGAGCAGTACTTC
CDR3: CASSQSGGYEQYF

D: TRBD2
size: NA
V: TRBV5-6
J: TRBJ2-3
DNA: TGTGCCAGCACCGATATCGGGCTAGCGGTGTCAGATACGCAGTACTTT
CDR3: CASTDIGLAVSDTQYF

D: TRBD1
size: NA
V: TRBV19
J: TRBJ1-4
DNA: TGTGCCAGTAGCTCACAGGGGGAGGCTAATGAAAAACTGTTTTTT
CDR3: CASSSQGEANEKLFF

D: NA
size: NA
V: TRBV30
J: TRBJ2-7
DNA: TGTGCCTGGAGCAACAGGGAGAGGGAGTACTTC
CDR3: CAWSNREREYF

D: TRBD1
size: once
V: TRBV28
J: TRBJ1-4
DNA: TGTGCCAGCAGTGCCGCAGGGGGTAGGGGTGAAAAACTGTTTTTT
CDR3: CASSAAGGRGEKLFF

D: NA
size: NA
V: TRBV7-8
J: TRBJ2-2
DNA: TGTGCCAGCAGAAGAGGGGGGGGGTCGGGCGGGGAGCTGTTTTTT
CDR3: CASRRGGGSGGELFF

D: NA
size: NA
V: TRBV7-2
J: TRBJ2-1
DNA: TGTGCCAGCAGTGAACAGGGTACCCCTTACAATGAGCAGTTCTTC
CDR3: CASSEQGTPYNEQFF

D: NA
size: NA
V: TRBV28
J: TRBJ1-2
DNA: TGTGCCAGCAGTTTGGGGGGTAATAGAATAAACTATGGCTACACCTTC
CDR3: CASSLGGNRINYGYTF

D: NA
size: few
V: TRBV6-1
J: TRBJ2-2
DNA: TGTGCCAGCAGTCGTAGGGGTGGTGACGGGGAGCTGTTTTTT
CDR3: CASSRRGGDGELFF

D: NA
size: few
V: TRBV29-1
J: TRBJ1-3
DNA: TGCAGCGCCGCCGCGGAATATGGAAACACCATATATTTT
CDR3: CSAAAEYGNTIYF

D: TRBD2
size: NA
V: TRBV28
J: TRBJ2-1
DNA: TGTGCCAGCAGTGCCACTAGCGGGGGGGACAATGAGCAGTTCTTC
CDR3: CASSATSGGDNEQFF

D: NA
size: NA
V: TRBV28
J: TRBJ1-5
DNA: TGTGCCAGCAGTTTAGTACGGGGTAGCAATCAGCCCCAGCATTTT
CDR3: CASSLVRGSNQPQHF

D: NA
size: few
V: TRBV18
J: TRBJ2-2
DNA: TGTGCCAGCTCACCAACTTCCCGTACCGGGGAGCTGTTTTTT
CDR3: CASSPTSRTGELFF

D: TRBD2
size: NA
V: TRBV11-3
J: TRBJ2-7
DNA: TGTGCCAGCAGCTCCGCCGGGGGGAGTTTCGAGCAGTACTTC
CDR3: CASSSAGGSFEQYF

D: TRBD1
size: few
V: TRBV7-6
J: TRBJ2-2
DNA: TGTGCCAGCAGCCGACCAGGGGGGAACACCGGGGAGCTGTTTTTT
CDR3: CASSRPGGNTGELFF

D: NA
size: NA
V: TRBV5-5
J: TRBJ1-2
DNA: TGTGCCAGCAGCTTGGGGCCACACAGAAACTTCGGCTACACCTTC
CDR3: CASSLGPHRNFGYTF

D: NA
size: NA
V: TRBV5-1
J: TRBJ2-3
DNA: TGCGCCAGCAGCCTGACAGGCAACACAGATACGCAGTATTTT
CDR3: CASSLTGNTDTQYF

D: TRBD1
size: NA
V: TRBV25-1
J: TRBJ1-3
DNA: TGTGCCAGCAGTGGACAGGGTAGGGACACCATATATTTT
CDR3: CASSGQGRDTIYF

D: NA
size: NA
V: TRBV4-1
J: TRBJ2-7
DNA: TGCGCCAGCAGCCAACACGCTAGCATCAACTACGAGCAGTACTTC
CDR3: CASSQHASINYEQYF

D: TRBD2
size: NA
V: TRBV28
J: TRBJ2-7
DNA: TGTGCCAGCAGCTACAGCGGGAGTCGGTACGAGCAGTACTTC
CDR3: CASSYSGSRYEQYF

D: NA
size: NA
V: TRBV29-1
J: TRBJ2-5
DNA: TGCAGCGTTGGGTCCAACAGGGGTGGGGGGGAGACCCAGTACTTC
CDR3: CSVGSNRGGGETQYF

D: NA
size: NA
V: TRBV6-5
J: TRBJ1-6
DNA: TGTGCCAGCAGTTACCGGGCGGGAGGGAATTCACCCCTCCACTTT
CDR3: CASSYRAGGNSPLHF

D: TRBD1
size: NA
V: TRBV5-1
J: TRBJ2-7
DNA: TGCGCCAGCAGCTTCCCAACAGGGGAGTCCTACGAGCAGTACTTC
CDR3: CASSFPTGESYEQYF

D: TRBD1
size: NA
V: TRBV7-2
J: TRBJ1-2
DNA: TGTGCCAGCAGCCGTAAAAGTAGGGACAGTTATGACTATGGCTACACCTTC
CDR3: CASSRKSRDSYDYGYTF

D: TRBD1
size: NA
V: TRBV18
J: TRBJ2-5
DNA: TGTGCCAGCTCACCACAGCCAGGGGGCCAAGAGACCCAGTACTTC
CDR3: CASSPQPGGQETQYF